This paragraph covers one T cell receptor (beta chain) sequence. Generated by immunoSEQ multiplex PCR, the TCRdb table keeps only in-frame clones and is missing some. This repertoire shows about 370,000 clones, roughly 90% found once; its top ten account for less than 3.5%. The CDR3 has 13 amino acids. The germline V gene encodes CDR1 MNHEY and CDR2 SVGAGI. Trimming pared 5 bases from V and 2 bases from J, leaving 10 bases between. The data derive from a study of blood T cell repertoires in COVID-19. The TCR originated in a woman aged 25 to 39 with COVID-19, enrolled during active disease. The sequencing sample was made of peripheral blood. This rearrangement joins TRBV6-5 to TRBJ2-7, with D perhaps matching TRBD2 (5 bases). The CDR3 DNA reads as TGTGCCAGCAGTAACGGGGTTGCCTACGAGCAGTACTTC. This codes for CASSNGVAYEQYF.